This passage covers 5 T cell receptor beta chains from one sample sequenced in a study of blood T cell repertoires in COVID-19. TCRdb's copy holds only in-frame clones and misses some; the assay was immunoSEQ multiplex PCR. In the table there are some 250,000 clones, under 90% of which are singletons. The sample was peripheral blood. These TCRs come from a man aged 55 to 69 with acute or convalescent COVID-19.

In its sample, this clone was seen a few times. The chain joins TRBV4-3 to TRBJ1-4, with D perhaps TRBD1 (6 bases). CDR3 size: 15 residues. V shed 4 bases and J shed 7 bases, with 16 bases lying between them. The V gene's germline CDR1 is LGHNA and CDR2 YSLEER. The CDR3 DNA is TGCGCCAGCAGCCCCGACAGGCTTTTAAGTGAAAAACTGTTTTTT. Amino acid sequence: CASSPDRLLSEKLFF.

This clone was counted once. The chain combines TRBV10-2 with TRBJ1-2; 10 bases are a match to TRBD1. V lost 6 bases to trimming and J lost 10 bases; unmatched junction nucleotides: 2. The CDR3 totals 11 residues. Germline V lookup: CDR1 WSHSY, CDR2 SAAADI. CDR3 nucleotides: TGCGCCAGCAGGGGACAGGGGTACTACACCTTC. Translation gives CASRGQGYYTF.

This clone was seen a handful of times. The J gene is TRBJ2-7, the V gene TRBV2; a possible D gene is TRBD1 (5 bases). V lost 6 bases, J lost 4 bases, and 13 bases lay in between. Germline lookup yields CDR1 SNHLY and CDR2 FYNNEI. CDR3 length: 13 amino acids. CDR3 bases: TGTGCCAGCAGGGACAACGTACCGTACGAGCAGTACTTC. It codes for CASRDNVPYEQYF.

The V and J genes are TRBV18 and TRBJ2-1, with D unresolved. The CDR3 is 11 residues long. Deletions cut 5 bases from V and 5 bases from J, with 4 bases between. Germline V lookup: CDR1 KGHSH, CDR2 LQKENI. The DNA for the CDR3 is TGTGCCAGCTCATCCAACAATGAGCAGTTCTTC. Its protein is CASSSNNEQFF.

As to this clone: The sample carries other DNA sequences with the same CDR3. The J gene is TRBJ2-3, the V gene TRBV5-1; 8 bases are a match to TRBD2. Germline-derived CDR1 and CDR2 are SGHRS and YFSETQ. The CDR3 has 15 residues. V gave up 0 bases and J gave up 1 base; unmatched junction bases: 1. CDR3 sequence (DNA): TGCGCCAGCAGCTTGGGTAGCGGGGGCACAGATACGCAGTATTTT. Translation gives CASSLGSGGTDTQYF.